This entry is about one TCR beta chain. This entry comes from a study of T cell responses to AZD1222 COVID-19 vaccine. TCRdb's table, derived via immunoSEQ multiplex PCR, lists solely in-frame clones and lacks some. The sample comprises under 140,000 clones, nearly 90% of which are singletons, and around 3% rests with the top ten. The CDR3 covers 15 residues. CDR1 and CDR2 (germline): MNHNY, SVGAGI (reference sequence). Trimming took 2 bases from V and 2 from J, leaving 11 bases between them. This chain connects TRBV6-6 to TRBJ2-3; D is possibly TRBD1 (7 bases). This TCR was recovered from an adult in good health. The source material was peripheral blood, sampled on day 0 of AZD1222 vaccination. In DNA, the CDR3 is TGTGCCAGCAGTTACGCGGGACAGAACACAGATACGCAGTATTTT. Translating gives CASSYAGQNTDTQYF.